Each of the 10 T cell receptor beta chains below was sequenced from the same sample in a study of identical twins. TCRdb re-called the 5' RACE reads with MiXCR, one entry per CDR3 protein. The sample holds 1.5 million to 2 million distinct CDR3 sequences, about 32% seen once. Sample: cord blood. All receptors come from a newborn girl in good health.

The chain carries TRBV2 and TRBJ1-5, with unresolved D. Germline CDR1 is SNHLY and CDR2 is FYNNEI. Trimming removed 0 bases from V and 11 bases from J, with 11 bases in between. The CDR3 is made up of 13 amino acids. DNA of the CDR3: TGTGCCAGCAGTGAAGCGAAGATTCGGGCCCAGCATTTT. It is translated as CASSEAKIRAQHF.

The CDR3 here is CASSQEPGNGAFF. CDR3 DNA sequence: TGTGCCAGCAGCCAAGAACCGGGAAACGGGGCTTTCTTT. The chain links TRBV3-1 to TRBJ1-1; the D is unclear. Germline V gives CDR1 LGHDT, CDR2 YNNKEL (reference sequence). The CDR3 extends over 13 amino acids. Trimming shortened V by 0 bases and J by 11 bases, and 13 bases separated the two germline ends.

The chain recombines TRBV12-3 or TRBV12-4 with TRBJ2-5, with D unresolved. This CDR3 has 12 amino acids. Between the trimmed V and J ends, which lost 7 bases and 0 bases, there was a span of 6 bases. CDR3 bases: TGTGCCAGCAAGGCGTACCAAGAGACCCAGTACTTC. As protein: CASKAYQETQYF.

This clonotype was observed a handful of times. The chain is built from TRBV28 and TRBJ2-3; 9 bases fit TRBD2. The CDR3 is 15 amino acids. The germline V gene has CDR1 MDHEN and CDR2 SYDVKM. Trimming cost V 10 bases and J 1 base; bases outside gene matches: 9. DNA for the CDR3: TGTGCCACCCAGACGTCTAGCGGGGGCACAGATACGCAGTATTTT. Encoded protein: CATQTSSGGTDTQYF.

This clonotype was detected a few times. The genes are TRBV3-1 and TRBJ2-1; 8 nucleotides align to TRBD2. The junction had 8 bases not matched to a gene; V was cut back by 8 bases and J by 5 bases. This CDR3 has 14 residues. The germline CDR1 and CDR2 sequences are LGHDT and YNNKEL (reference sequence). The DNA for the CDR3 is TGTGCCAGCCGAGCAAGCGGGAGTCACAATGAGCAGTTCTTC. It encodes CASRASGSHNEQFF.

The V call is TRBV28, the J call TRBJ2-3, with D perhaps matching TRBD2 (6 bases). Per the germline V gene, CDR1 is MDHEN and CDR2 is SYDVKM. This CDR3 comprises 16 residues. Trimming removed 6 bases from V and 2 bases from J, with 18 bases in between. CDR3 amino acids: CASRGGALSSTDTQYF. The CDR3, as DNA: TGTGCCAGCAGGGGGGGAGCCCTTTCTTCCACAGATACGCAGTATTTT.

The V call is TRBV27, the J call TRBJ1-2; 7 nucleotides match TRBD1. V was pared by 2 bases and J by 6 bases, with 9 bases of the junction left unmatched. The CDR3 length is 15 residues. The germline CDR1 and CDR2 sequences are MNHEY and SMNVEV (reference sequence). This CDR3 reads CASSLTPTGADGYTF. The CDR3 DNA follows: TGTGCCAGCAGTTTAACTCCCACAGGGGCCGATGGCTACACCTTC.

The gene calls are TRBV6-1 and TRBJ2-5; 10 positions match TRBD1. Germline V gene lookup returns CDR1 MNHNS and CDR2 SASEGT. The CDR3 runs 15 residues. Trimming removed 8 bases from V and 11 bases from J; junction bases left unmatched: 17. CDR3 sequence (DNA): TGTGCCAGCCGGGTGACAGGGGGCTCCTACAATGAGCAGTACTTC. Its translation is CASRVTGGSYNEQYF.

CDR3 sequence reads: CASSSETRSSYEQYF. In nucleotides, the CDR3 is TGTGCCAGCAGTTCGGAGACACGGAGCTCCTACGAGCAGTACTTC. The J gene is TRBJ2-7, the V gene TRBV6-6, with D unresolved. This CDR3 is built from 15 residues. Germline values: CDR1 MNHNY, CDR2 SVGAGI (reference sequence). Trimming cost V 4 bases and J 0 bases, with 13 bases left between them.

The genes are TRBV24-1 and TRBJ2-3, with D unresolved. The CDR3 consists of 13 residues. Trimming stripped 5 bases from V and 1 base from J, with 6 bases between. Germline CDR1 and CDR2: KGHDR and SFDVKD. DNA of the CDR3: TGTGCCACCAGTGCTGCGCGCACAGATACGCAGTATTTT. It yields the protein CATSAARTDTQYF.